A single sample gave rise to the 29 T cell receptor beta chains below, sequenced in a study of spatial heterogeneity in lung cancer. Documented time point: sample taken at primary tumor resection. Sequencing covered unsorted whole RNA taken from tumor, nontumor lung or frozen PBMC. TCRdb passed the 5' RACE reads through MiXCR, listing each CDR3 protein once. Of more than 80,000 distinct CDR3 sequences in the sample, 10% to 15% are singletons; the top ten hold roughly two fifths. The sequences come from PBMCs, collected at surgery. The origin of the receptors is a male donor with early-stage non-small cell lung cancer.

This clonotype was detected a few times. This chain uses TRBV6-1 with TRBJ2-7; 7 nucleotides match TRBD2. The CDR3 extends over 18 amino acids. The germline gives CDR1 MNHNS, CDR2 SASEGT. V was pared by 4 bases and J by 1 base, with 16 bases of the junction left unmatched. The CDR3 protein is CASSVGHLLSGPSYEQYF. CDR3 nucleotides: TGTGCCAGCAGTGTTGGACACCTCCTTAGCGGGCCATCCTACGAGCAGTACTTC.

The chain links TRBV4-3 to TRBJ1-1, with TRBD1 matching over 8 bases. CDR1 and CDR2 (germline): LGHNA, YSLEER. CDR3 length: 15 amino acids. J gave up 7 bases and V 0 bases, and 7 bases lay outside the gene matches. CDR3 residues: CASSQDLRGQDEAFF. CDR3 nucleotide sequence: TGCGCCAGCAGCCAAGATCTCAGGGGGCAGGATGAAGCTTTCTTT.

This clonotype was observed a handful of times. V gene TRBV20-1 combines with J gene TRBJ2-7; the D is unclear. The V gene lost 6 bases and the J gene lost 6 bases, with 18 bases spanning the gap. Per germline, CDR1 DFQATT and CDR2 SNEGSKA (reference sequence). This CDR3 has 13 amino acids. The CDR3: CSAEPLGKGEQYF. The CDR3 DNA sequence: TGCAGTGCAGAGCCGTTAGGAAAGGGCGAGCAGTACTTC.

This clonotype has only a few counts. The V gene is TRBV6-2 or TRBV6-3, the J gene TRBJ2-5; TRBD1 or TRBD2 may be the D gene (5 bases each). Germline values: CDR1 MNHEY, CDR2 SVGEGT. V dropped 2 bases and J dropped 5 bases, with 6 bases sitting between them. This CDR3 has 12 amino acids. For the CDR3, the DNA is TGTGCCAGCAGTTACGAGGGGGAGACCCAGTACTTC. Protein product: CASSYEGETQYF.

This sequence joins TRBV5-1 and TRBJ2-7; D is unclear. Per the germline V gene, CDR1 is SGHRS and CDR2 is YFSETQ. Trimming stripped 0 bases from V and 2 bases from J, with 6 bases between. This CDR3 region has 13 residues. CDR3 in DNA: TGCGCCAGCAGCTTGGAAGGGACCTACGAGCAGTACTTC. It specifies CASSLEGTYEQYF.

This clonotype was seen many times. The CDR3: CASSRPGTDTQYF. The CDR3 bases are TGTGCCAGCAGTCGTCCGGGGACAGATACGCAGTATTTT. The V call is TRBV25-1, the J call TRBJ2-3; weak D call: TRBD2 (5 bases). This CDR3 spans 13 amino acids. Germline V CDR1 and CDR2: MGHDK, SYGVNS. Trimming shortened V by 5 bases and J by 3 bases, and 9 bases separated the two germline ends.

This clonotype appeared a single time. V is TRBV12-3 or TRBV12-4 and J is TRBJ2-3; 7 bases are shared with TRBD1. The CDR3 length is 14 residues. The V and J ends lost 7 bases and 1 base, in that order; junction bases with no gene match: 5. The CDR3 DNA is TGTGCCAGCACCAGGACAGGTGGCACAGATACGCAGTATTTT. The encoded protein is CASTRTGGTDTQYF.

The sample holds a few counts of this clonotype. The V gene is TRBV11-2, the J gene TRBJ1-4, with 8 bases matching TRBD1. This CDR3 spans 13 amino acids. Germline CDR1 and CDR2: SGHAT and FQNNGV. V lost 8 bases, J lost 8 bases, and 7 bases stayed unmatched. The CDR3: CASRQGLGEKLFF. The CDR3 bases are TGTGCCAGCCGACAGGGGCTTGGAGAAAAACTGTTTTTT.

This clonotype was observed a few times. The rearrangement joins TRBV4-3 to TRBJ2-2; D call uncertain. The germline V and J ends were trimmed by 0 bases and 6 bases, with 5 bases remaining between them. Germline V gene lookup returns CDR1 LGHNA and CDR2 YSLEER. The CDR3 consists of 13 residues. The CDR3 sequence: CASSQDAAGELFF. CDR3 sequence (DNA): TGCGCCAGCAGCCAAGATGCGGCCGGGGAGCTGTTTTTT.

This clonotype turned up a few times. This CDR3 is CASSGGRNSNQPQHF. DNA for the CDR3: TGTGCCAGCAGTGGCGGACGTAATAGCAATCAGCCCCAGCATTTT. The chain links TRBV2 to TRBJ1-5; D is undetermined. This CDR3 is 15 amino acids long. CDR1 and CDR2 from the germline V gene are SNHLY and FYNNEI. V lost 4 bases to trimming and J lost 0 bases, with 10 bases between them. The full variable domain, with the rest looked up from reference TRBV2 and TRBJ1-5, is EPEVTQTPSHQVTQMGQEVILRCVPISNHLYFYWYRQILGQKVEFLVSFYNNEISEKSEIFDDQFSVERPDGSNFTLKIRSTKLEDSAMYFCASSGGRNSNQPQHFGDGTRLSIL.

The genes are TRBV12-3 or TRBV12-4 and TRBJ2-2, with D possibly matching TRBD2 (5 bases). The V end lost 8 bases, the J end lost 6 bases, and 16 bases lay between the germline ends. The CDR3 covers 14 residues. The CDR3 coding sequence is TGTGCCAGCTTTGGCCCGTGGAGGTCCGGGGAGCTGTTTTTT. This sequence encodes CASFGPWRSGELFF.

The V and J genes are TRBV20-1 and TRBJ1-5; possible D gene TRBD1, 5 bases. The ends were cut back, 6 bases at V and 1 base at J, with 13 bases in the middle. The CDR3 totals 14 residues. Germline V gives CDR1 DFQATT, CDR2 SNEGSKA (reference sequence). The CDR3 coding sequence is TGCAGTGCCCCGGTGGGGGGAAGCAATCAGCCCCAGCATTTT. Its protein is CSAPVGGSNQPQHF.

The chain carries TRBV2 and TRBJ2-3, with 10 bases aligning to TRBD2. V gave up 5 bases and J gave up 1 base; unmatched junction bases: 6. The CDR3 is 16 residues long. Germline CDR1 is SNHLY and CDR2 is FYNNEI. The CDR3 reads CASSTGLAIGTDTQYF. The CDR3 region has the DNA TGTGCCAGCAGTACGGGACTAGCGATTGGCACAGATACGCAGTATTTT.

There are many counts of this clonotype. The chain combines TRBV10-2 with TRBJ2-2; D unclear. From germline, CDR1 is WSHSY and CDR2 SAAADI. The CDR3 is made up of 13 amino acids. V lost 2 bases, J lost 2 bases, and 3 bases lay in between. The CDR3 DNA sequence: TGCGCCAGCAGTGAGGTTAACACCGGGGAGCTGTTTTTT. Translated: CASSEVNTGELFF.

This clonotype was counted between two and nine times. The chain recombines TRBV19 with TRBJ2-2; D is perhaps TRBD1 or TRBD2 (5 bases each). V lost 2 bases and J 4 bases, leaving 8 bases between the germline ends. The CDR3 spans 14 residues. Germline loops: CDR1 LNHDA, CDR2 SQIVND (reference sequence). DNA of the CDR3: TGTGCCAGTAGTATATTGGGGGTCACCGGGGAGCTGTTTTTT. Protein sequence: CASSILGVTGELFF.

In this sample, this clonotype turned up a few times. The V call is TRBV7-2, the J call TRBJ2-3, with TRBD2 identical over 14 bases. V lost 5 bases and J lost 1; bases outside the gene matches: 5. Germline V CDR1 and CDR2: SGHTA, FQGNSA. The length of the CDR3 is 17 residues. CDR3 DNA sequence: TGTGCCAGCAGCCACGGGACTAGCGGGGGAGGCACAGATACGCAGTATTTT. Translating gives CASSHGTSGGGTDTQYF.

The chain employs TRBV14 and TRBJ1-3; D is unclear. V dropped 0 bases and J dropped 4 bases, with 10 bases sitting between them. This CDR3 contains 15 residues. Germline V lookup: CDR1 SGHDN, CDR2 FVKESK. The CDR3 loop reads CASSQDHGLGNTIYF. The DNA of the CDR3 is TGTGCCAGCAGCCAAGATCACGGTTTAGGAAACACCATATATTTT.

The CDR3 sequence: CASSQDPGRPDTQYF. CDR3 nucleotide sequence: TGCGCCAGCAGCCAAGATCCGGGGAGGCCAGATACGCAGTATTTT. The gene calls are TRBV4-1 and TRBJ2-3; D is perhaps TRBD2 (6 bases). V dropped 0 bases and J dropped 4 bases, with 11 bases sitting between them. Germline V gene data show CDR1 as MGHRA and CDR2 as YSYEKL. CDR3 length: 15 amino acids.

V gene TRBV20-1 combines with J gene TRBJ1-1, with a weak D call TRBD1 (6 bases). The CDR3 has 15 residues. Germline V lookup: CDR1 DFQATT, CDR2 SNEGSKA (reference sequence). Trimming left V 0 bases short and J 1 base short, with 12 bases between. Here the CDR3 DNA reads TGCAGTGCTAGAGACCCCCTAGGGGGGAACACTGAAGCTTTCTTT. It is translated as CSARDPLGGNTEAFF.

The table lists this clonotype with a few counts. The V gene is TRBV11-2, the J gene TRBJ2-3; D is uncertain. V lost 0 bases and J lost 1, with 5 bases in between. Germline V gene sequence: CDR1 SGHAT, CDR2 FQNNGV. This CDR3 region has 14 residues. CDR3 region: CASSLEGRTDTQYF. The CDR3 DNA reads as TGTGCCAGCAGCTTAGAAGGTCGCACAGATACGCAGTATTTT.

The chain uses TRBV30 and TRBJ2-2; TRBD1 might be the D (5 bases). Trimming took 0 bases from V and 8 from J, leaving 10 bases between them. There are 13 residues in the CDR3. Germline V gene data show CDR1 as GTSNPN and CDR2 as SVGIG (reference sequence). The CDR3 DNA is TGTGCCTGGAGTGTACGACAGCTTGGGGAGCTGTTTTTT. Amino acid sequence: CAWSVRQLGELFF.

The chain is built from TRBV5-1 and TRBJ1-6, with D possibly being TRBD1 (6 bases). Per the germline V gene, CDR1 is SGHRS and CDR2 is YFSETQ. This CDR3 region has 13 residues. V lost 3 bases and J 9 bases, leaving 10 bases between the germline ends. CDR3 bases: TGCGCCAGCAGCTCAACAGGGCCTTCACCCCTCCACTTT. Translated, it gives CASSSTGPSPLHF. Full variable domain (missing parts from reference TRBV5-1 and TRBJ1-6): KAGVTQTPRYLIKTRGQQVTLSCSPISGHRSVSWYQQTPGQGLQFLFEYFSETQRNKGNFPGRFSGRQFSNSRSEMNVSTLELGDSALYLCASSSTGPSPLHFGNGTRLTVT.

Here the CDR3 reads CASSIIPGQGIYEQYF. The CDR3 DNA reads TGTGCCAGCAGCATTATCCCGGGACAGGGAATCTACGAGCAGTACTTC. The chain couples TRBV7-9 to TRBJ2-7, with 9 bases aligning to TRBD1. V dropped 5 bases and J dropped 3; count of bases not matched to a gene: 11. The CDR3 runs 16 residues. Germline V gene data show CDR1 as SEHNR and CDR2 as FQNEAQ (reference sequence).

The CDR3 DNA reads TGTGCCAGCAGCTTGGCCCACGGGAACTATGGCTACACCTTC. Amino acids: CASSLAHGNYGYTF. This rearrangement joins TRBV5-6 to TRBJ1-2; D call uncertain. V lost 0 bases, J lost 2 bases, and 8 bases lay in between. Per germline, CDR1 SGHDT and CDR2 YYEEEE. This CDR3 contains 14 residues. Using reference TRBV5-6 and TRBJ1-2 for the parts outside the CDR3, the full variable domain is DAGVTQSPTHLIKTRGQQVTLRCSPKSGHDTVSWYQQALGQGPQFIFQYYEEEERQRGNFPDRFSGHQFPNYSSELNVNALLLGDSALYLCASSLAHGNYGYTFGSGTRLTVV.

This clonotype came up a few times. V is TRBV6-5 and J is TRBJ1-1; D not resolved. The V end was cut by 0 bases, the J end by 0 bases, with 8 bases between. This CDR3 is 15 amino acids long. From germline, CDR1 is MNHEY and CDR2 SVGAGI. The CDR3 region has the DNA TGTGCCAGCAGTTACTCGGACGGGATGAACACTGAAGCTTTCTTT. Its protein is CASSYSDGMNTEAFF.

This sequence joins TRBV7-3 and TRBJ2-2; D gene ambiguous. Trimming left V 1 base short and J 3 bases short, with 6 bases between. CDR3 length equals 14 residues. Germline CDR1 reads SGHTA; CDR2 reads FQGTGA. CDR3 nucleotides: TGTGCCAGCAGCTTAAACAGCCACACCGGGGAGCTGTTTTTT. This gives the protein CASSLNSHTGELFF.

This clonotype was found a few times. The CDR3 sequence is CASSLIGTEQFF. CDR3 coding DNA: TGTGCCAGCAGCTTAATCGGTACTGAGCAGTTCTTC. The chain carries TRBV7-2 and TRBJ2-1; no clear D. The ends were cut back, 2 bases at V and 9 bases at J, with 8 bases in the middle. Germline V gives CDR1 SGHTA, CDR2 FQGNSA. The length of the CDR3 is 12 residues.

V is TRBV7-3 and J is TRBJ2-5; 7 nucleotides agree with TRBD1. The germline V gene encodes CDR1 SGHTA and CDR2 FQGTGA. The CDR3 runs 15 residues. Losses at the gene ends were 5 bases for V and 1 base for J; bases not matched to a gene: 7. The CDR3 bases are TGTGCCAGCAGCCCAGGCCGGGACAGCCAAGAGACCCAGTACTTC. Encoded protein: CASSPGRDSQETQYF.

This sequence joins TRBV12-3 or TRBV12-4 and TRBJ2-2; D may be TRBD2 (6 bases). Trimming cost V 4 bases and J 6 bases, with 9 bases left between them. This CDR3 contains 13 residues. The CDR3: CASSWWGAGELFF. The CDR3 DNA sequence: TGTGCCAGCAGTTGGTGGGGGGCCGGGGAGCTGTTTTTT.